This TCR beta chain was identified during a study of cytomegalovirus exposure and HLA in healthy donors. Study results and caveats: The CMV antigen specificity of a few CMV-associated chains was confirmed through in vitro analysis. The TCR clusters that emerged in the first cohort tended, a later analysis found, to co-occur in the approximately 130 validation repertoires.

The table came from immunoSEQ multiplex PCR; TCRdb's copy has only in-frame clones and leaves some out. The data show over 150,000 clones, roughly 84% seen once. This clone has more than one count but fewer than ten. Its antigen is currently unknown. The V end lost 2 bases, the J end lost 10 bases, and 12 bases lay between the germline ends. The CDR3 sequence is 14 residues long. Germline lookup yields CDR1 MNHEY and CDR2 SMNVEV (reference sequence). Sequenced: PBMCs. The V and J genes are TRBV27 and TRBJ1-6, with D uncertain. The sequence was collected from a woman aged 18-29 years in good health and CMV-seropositive. The CDR3 coding sequence is TGTGCCAGCAGTTTACCTGGGCCAGACTCACCCCTCCACTTT. Translation: CASSLPGPDSPLHF.